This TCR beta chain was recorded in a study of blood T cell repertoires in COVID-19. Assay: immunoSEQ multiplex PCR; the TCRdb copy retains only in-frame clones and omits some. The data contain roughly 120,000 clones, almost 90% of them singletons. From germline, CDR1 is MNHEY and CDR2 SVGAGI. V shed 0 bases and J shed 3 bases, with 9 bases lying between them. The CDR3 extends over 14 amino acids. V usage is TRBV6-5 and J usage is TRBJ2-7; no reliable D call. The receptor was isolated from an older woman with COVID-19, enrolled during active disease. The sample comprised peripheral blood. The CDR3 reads CASSYSRWSYEQYF. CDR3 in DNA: TGTGCCAGCAGTTACTCTCGGTGGAGCTACGAGCAGTACTTC.